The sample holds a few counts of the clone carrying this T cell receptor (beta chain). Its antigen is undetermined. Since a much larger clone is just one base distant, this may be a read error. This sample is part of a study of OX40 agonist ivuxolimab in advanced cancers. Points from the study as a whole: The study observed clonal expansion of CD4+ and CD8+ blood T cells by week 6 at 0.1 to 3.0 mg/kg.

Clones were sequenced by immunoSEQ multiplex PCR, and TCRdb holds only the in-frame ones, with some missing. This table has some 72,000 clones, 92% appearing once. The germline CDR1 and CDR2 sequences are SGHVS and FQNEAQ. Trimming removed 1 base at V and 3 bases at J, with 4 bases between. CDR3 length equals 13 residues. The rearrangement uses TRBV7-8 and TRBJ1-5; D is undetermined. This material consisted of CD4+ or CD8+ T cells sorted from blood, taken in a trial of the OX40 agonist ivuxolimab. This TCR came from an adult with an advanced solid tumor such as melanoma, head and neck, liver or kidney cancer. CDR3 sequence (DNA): TGTGCCAGCAGCTTAGATTCCAATCAGCCCCAGCATTTT. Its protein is CASSLDSNQPQHF.